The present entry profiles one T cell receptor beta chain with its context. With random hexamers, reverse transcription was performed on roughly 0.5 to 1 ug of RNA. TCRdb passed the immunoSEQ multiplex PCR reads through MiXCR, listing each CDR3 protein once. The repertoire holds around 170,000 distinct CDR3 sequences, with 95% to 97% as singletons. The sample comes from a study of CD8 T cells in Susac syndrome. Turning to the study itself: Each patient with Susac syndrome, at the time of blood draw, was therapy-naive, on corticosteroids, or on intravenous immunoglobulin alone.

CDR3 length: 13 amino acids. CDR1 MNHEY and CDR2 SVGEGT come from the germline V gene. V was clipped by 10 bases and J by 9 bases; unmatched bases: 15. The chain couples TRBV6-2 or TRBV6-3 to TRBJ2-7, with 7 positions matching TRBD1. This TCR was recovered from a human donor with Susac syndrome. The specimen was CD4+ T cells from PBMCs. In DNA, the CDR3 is TGTGCCACCACGGCGAGACAGGGTCCGGGGCAGTACTTC. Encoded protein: CATTARQGPGQYF.